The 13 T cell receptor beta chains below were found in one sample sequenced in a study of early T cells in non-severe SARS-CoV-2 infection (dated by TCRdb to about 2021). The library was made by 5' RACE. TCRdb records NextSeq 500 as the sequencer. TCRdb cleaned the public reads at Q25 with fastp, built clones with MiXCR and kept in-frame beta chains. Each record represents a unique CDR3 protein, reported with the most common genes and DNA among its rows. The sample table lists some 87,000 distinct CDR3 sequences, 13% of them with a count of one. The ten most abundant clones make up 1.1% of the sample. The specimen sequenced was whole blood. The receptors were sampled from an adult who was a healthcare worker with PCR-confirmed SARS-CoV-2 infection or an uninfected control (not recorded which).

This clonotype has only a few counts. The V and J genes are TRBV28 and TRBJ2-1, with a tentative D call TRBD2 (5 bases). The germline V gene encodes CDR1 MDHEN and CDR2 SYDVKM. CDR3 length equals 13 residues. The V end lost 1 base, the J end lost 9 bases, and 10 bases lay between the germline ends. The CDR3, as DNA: TGTGCCAGCAGTTTATACGAGGGAAGTGAGCAGTTCTTC. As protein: CASSLYEGSEQFF.

The CDR3 is CASSMRTDYEQYF. CDR3 coding DNA: TGTGCCAGCAGCATGCGCACGGACTACGAGCAGTACTTC. This rearrangement joins TRBV27 to TRBJ2-7; D call uncertain. This CDR3 has 13 residues. Per the germline V gene, CDR1 is MNHEY and CDR2 is SMNVEV (reference sequence). Trimming stripped 6 bases from V and 3 bases from J, with 12 bases between.

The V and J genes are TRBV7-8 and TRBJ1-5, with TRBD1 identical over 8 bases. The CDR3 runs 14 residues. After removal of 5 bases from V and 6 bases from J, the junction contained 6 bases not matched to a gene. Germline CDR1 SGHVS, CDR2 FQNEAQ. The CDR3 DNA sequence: TGTGCCAGCAGCCCCGGACAGGGTAGTCAGCCCCAGCATTTT. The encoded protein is CASSPGQGSQPQHF.

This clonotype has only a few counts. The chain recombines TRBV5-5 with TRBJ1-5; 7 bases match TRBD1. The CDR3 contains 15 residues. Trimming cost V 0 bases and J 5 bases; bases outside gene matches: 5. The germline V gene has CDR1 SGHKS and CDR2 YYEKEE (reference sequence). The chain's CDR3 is CASSLERGPYQPQHF. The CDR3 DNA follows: TGTGCCAGCAGCTTGGAGAGGGGGCCCTATCAGCCCCAGCATTTT. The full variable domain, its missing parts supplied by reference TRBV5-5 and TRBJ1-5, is DAGVTQSPTHLIKTRGQQVTLRCSPISGHKSVSWYQQVLGQGPQFIFQYYEKEERGRGNFPDRFSARQFPNYSSELNVNALLLGDSALYLCASSLERGPYQPQHFGDGTRLSIL.

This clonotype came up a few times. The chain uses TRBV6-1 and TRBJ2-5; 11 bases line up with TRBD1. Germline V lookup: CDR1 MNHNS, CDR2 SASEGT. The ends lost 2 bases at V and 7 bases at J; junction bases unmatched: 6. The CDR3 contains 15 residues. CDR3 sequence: CASSEFPGQGGTQYF. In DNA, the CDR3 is TGTGCCAGCAGTGAATTCCCGGGACAGGGGGGGACCCAGTACTTC.

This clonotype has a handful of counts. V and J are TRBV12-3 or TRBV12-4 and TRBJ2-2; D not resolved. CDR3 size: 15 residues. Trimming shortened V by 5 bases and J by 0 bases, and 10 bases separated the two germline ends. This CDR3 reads CASSLPPPNTGELFF. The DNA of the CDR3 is TGTGCCAGCAGTCTTCCACCTCCGAACACCGGGGAGCTGTTTTTT.

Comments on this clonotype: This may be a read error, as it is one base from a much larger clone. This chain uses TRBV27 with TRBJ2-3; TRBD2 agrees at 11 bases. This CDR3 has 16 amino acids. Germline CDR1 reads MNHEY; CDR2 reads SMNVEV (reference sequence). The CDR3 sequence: CPSSFNSGGAGDTQYF. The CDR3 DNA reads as TGTCCCAGCAGTTTTAATAGCGGGGGGGCCGGAGATACGCAGTATTTT.

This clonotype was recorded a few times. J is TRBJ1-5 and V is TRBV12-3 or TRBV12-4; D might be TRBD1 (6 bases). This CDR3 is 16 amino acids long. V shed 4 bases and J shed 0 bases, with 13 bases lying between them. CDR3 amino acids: CASSSQDSYSNQPQHF. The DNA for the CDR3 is TGTGCCAGCAGTTCGCAGGACAGTTATAGCAATCAGCCCCAGCATTTT.

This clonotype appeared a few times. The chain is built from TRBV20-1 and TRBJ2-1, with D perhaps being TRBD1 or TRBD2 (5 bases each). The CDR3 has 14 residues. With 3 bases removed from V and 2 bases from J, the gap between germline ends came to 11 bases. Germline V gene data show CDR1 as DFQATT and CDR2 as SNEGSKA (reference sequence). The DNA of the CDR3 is TGCAGTGCTAGTTACGGGACCACCTACAATGAGCAGTTCTTC. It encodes CSASYGTTYNEQFF.

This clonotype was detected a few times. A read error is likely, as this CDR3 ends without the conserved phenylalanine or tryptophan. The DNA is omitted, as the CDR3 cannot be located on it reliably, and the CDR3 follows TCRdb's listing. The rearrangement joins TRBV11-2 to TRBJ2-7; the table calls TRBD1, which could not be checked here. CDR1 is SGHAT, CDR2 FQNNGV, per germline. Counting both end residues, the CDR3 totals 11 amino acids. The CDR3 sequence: CASTRPFAVVI.

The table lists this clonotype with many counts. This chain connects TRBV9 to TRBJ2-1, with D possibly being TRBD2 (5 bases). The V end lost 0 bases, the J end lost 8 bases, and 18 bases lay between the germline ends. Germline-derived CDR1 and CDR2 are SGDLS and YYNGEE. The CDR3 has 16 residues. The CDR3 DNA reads TGTGCCAGCAGCGTAGTGGGCGGGCCCAACTTCGATGAGCAGTTCTTC. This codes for CASSVVGGPNFDEQFF.

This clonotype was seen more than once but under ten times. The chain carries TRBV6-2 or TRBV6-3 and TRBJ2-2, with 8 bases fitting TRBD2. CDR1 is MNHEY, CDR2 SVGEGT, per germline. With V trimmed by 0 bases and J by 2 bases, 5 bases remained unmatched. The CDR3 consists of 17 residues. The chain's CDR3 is CASSYSPAGVNTGELFF. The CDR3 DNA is TGTGCCAGCAGTTACTCGCCAGCGGGAGTAAACACCGGGGAGCTGTTTTTT.

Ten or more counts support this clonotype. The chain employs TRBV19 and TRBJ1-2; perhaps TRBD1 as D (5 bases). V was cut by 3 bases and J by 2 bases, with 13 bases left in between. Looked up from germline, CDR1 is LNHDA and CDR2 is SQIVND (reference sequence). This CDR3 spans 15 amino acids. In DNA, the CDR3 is TGTGCCAGTAGTATCAGAGGGACCCCCAACTATGGCTACACCTTC. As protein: CASSIRGTPNYGYTF.